These 27 T cell receptor beta chains were all obtained from the same sample, sequenced in a study of blood T cells in healthy people across ages. Sample-barcoded 5' priming and a J-beta primer mix drove a second PCR of 7 to 11 cycles. TCRdb reanalysed the 5' RACE reads using MiXCR and keeps one entry per CDR3 protein. The table records about 730,000 distinct CDR3 sequences, approximately 43% of them present only once. Sequences were obtained from blood. The receptors stem from a woman aged 60-75 years in good health.

The chain uses TRBV4-3 and TRBJ1-2; 8 nucleotides match TRBD1. CDR3 size: 17 residues. The germline CDR1 and CDR2 sequences are LGHNA and YSLEER. The junction had 12 bases not matched to a gene; V was cut back by 0 bases and J by 6 bases. Written as DNA, the CDR3 is TGCGCCAGCAGCCAAGATCACTCAGGACAGGGAGTCGATGGCTACACCTTC. Protein product: CASSQDHSGQGVDGYTF.

This clonotype has a handful of counts. V is TRBV21-1 and J is TRBJ2-3; the table calls TRBD1, which could not be checked here. TRBV21-1 is tagged as a pseudogene. There are 17 residues in the CDR3. The CDR3 loop is CASSKGRGKGGTDTQYF. The CDR3 bases are TGTGCCAGCAGCAAAGGCCGGGGTAAAGGAGGCACAGATACGCAGTATTTT.

The chain recombines TRBV7-6 with TRBJ1-4; D unresolved. The CDR3 runs 14 residues. Germline V gene lookup returns CDR1 SGHVS and CDR2 FNYEAQ. With 2 bases removed from V and 7 bases from J, the gap between germline ends came to 11 bases. Here the CDR3 DNA reads TGTGCCAGCAGCTTAACCGGGGAGGGTGAAAAACTGTTTTTT. It yields the protein CASSLTGEGEKLFF.

The chain links TRBV3-1 to TRBJ1-4; D unresolved. The CDR3 sequence is 14 residues long. Trimming stripped 0 bases from V and 9 bases from J, with 11 bases between. Germline lookup yields CDR1 LGHDT and CDR2 YNNKEL (reference sequence). The CDR3 region is CASSQESFGQKLFF. CDR3 nucleotide sequence: TGTGCCAGCAGCCAAGAGTCATTTGGACAAAAACTGTTTTTT.

The chain links TRBV12-3 or TRBV12-4 to TRBJ2-3, with D possibly matching TRBD2 (5 bases). Deletions cut 5 bases from V and 2 bases from J, with 8 bases between. The CDR3 consists of 13 residues. CDR3 sequence: CASSTDYTDTQYF. CDR3 nucleotides: TGTGCCAGCAGTACAGACTACACAGATACGCAGTATTTT.

The rearrangement joins TRBV15 to TRBJ2-5; D possibly corresponds to TRBD2 (8 bases). The germline V gene encodes CDR1 LNHNV and CDR2 YYDKDF (reference sequence). The V end lost 1 base, the J end lost 5 bases, and 14 bases lay between the germline ends. The CDR3 is 15 residues long. CDR3 coding DNA: TGTGCCACCAGCAGAGCGGGAGGGACAGTCGAGACCCAGTACTTC. Protein sequence: CATSRAGGTVETQYF.

This clonotype was counted a few times. The chain uses TRBV7-2 and TRBJ2-1, with 14 bases matching TRBD2. Trimming took 5 bases from V and 10 from J; bases not matched to a gene: 7. The CDR3 is made up of 15 amino acids. Germline loops: CDR1 SGHTA, CDR2 FQGNSA. CDR3 bases: TGTGCCAGCAGCCCAACCGGGACTAGCGGGGGCGAGCAGTTCTTC. Translated: CASSPTGTSGGEQFF.

This rearrangement joins TRBV3-1 to TRBJ1-6; D might be TRBD1 (6 bases). Per the germline V gene, CDR1 is LGHDT and CDR2 is YNNKEL (reference sequence). The CDR3 has 16 amino acids. The V gene lost 4 bases and the J gene lost 8 bases, with 18 bases spanning the gap. In DNA, the CDR3 is TGTGCCAGCAGCCTCCAAGGGACATTCTCAGATTCACCCCTCCACTTT. Translated: CASSLQGTFSDSPLHF.

The count of this clonotype is one. The chain uses TRBV4-1 and TRBJ2-3, with D possibly being TRBD2 (6 bases). The ends were cut back, 4 bases at V and 4 bases at J, with 12 bases in the middle. The CDR3 sequence is 14 residues long. CDR1 MGHRA and CDR2 YSYEKL come from the germline V gene. Here the CDR3 reads CASSPGVGADTQYF. CDR3 DNA: TGCGCCAGCAGCCCGGGAGTTGGAGCAGATACGCAGTATTTT.

J is TRBJ2-5 and V is TRBV4-2; D unclear. Germline V gene data show CDR1 as LGHNA and CDR2 as YNFKEQ. With 0 bases removed from V and 11 bases from J, the gap between germline ends came to 22 bases. The CDR3 sequence is 16 residues long. Here the CDR3 DNA reads TGTGCCAGCAGCCAAGAACCCCCGAGTGTCCCCAATGAGCAGTACTTC. This gives the protein CASSQEPPSVPNEQYF.

This clonotype was counted many times. The chain joins TRBV6-2 or TRBV6-3 to TRBJ2-5; TRBD2 agrees at 13 bases. V trimming: 6 bases; J trimming: 5 bases; junction bases outside the gene matches: 9. The CDR3 length is 16 residues. Germline V lookup: CDR1 MNHEY, CDR2 SVGEGT. CDR3 nucleotides: TGTGCCAGCAGCCGCGGACTAGCGGGAGTGAGGGAGACCCAGTACTTC. Translating gives CASSRGLAGVRETQYF.

The chain joins TRBV6-5 to TRBJ1-4; D is perhaps TRBD1 (5 bases). This CDR3 is built from 14 residues. Trimming stripped 0 bases from V and 6 bases from J, with 8 bases between. Germline V gene sequence: CDR1 MNHEY, CDR2 SVGAGI. The CDR3 DNA reads as TGTGCCAGCAGTTACTCGGGGACGGATGAAAAACTGTTTTTT. Translating it yields CASSYSGTDEKLFF.

This clonotype has only a few counts. The chain carries TRBV7-3 and TRBJ2-1; D unclear. The germline CDR1 and CDR2 sequences are SGHTA and FQGTGA. The V end was cut by 2 bases, the J end by 4 bases, with 12 bases between. The CDR3 totals 15 residues. The CDR3: CASSLDRNKYNEQFF. The CDR3 nucleotides are TGTGCCAGCAGCTTAGATAGGAACAAGTACAATGAGCAGTTCTTC.

This clonotype was counted between two and nine times. This sequence joins TRBV20-1 and TRBJ2-1, with D unclear. CDR3 length: 11 amino acids. Per the germline V gene, CDR1 is DFQATT and CDR2 is SNEGSKA (reference sequence). V lost 7 bases, J lost 4 bases, and 8 bases lay in between. CDR3 bases: TGCAGTGAGGGTAGATACAATGAGCAGTTCTTC. Its protein is CSEGRYNEQFF.

This chain connects TRBV7-3 to TRBJ1-5, with a possible D match to TRBD1 (6 bases). The CDR3 contains 15 residues. Trimming took off 5 bases at V and 2 bases at J, with 13 bases between the two ends. Germline CDR1 is SGHTA and CDR2 is FQGTGA. The CDR3 DNA sequence: TGTGCCAGCAGCCCCCCAAGGGGGGGCAATCAGCCCCAGCATTTT. Encoded protein: CASSPPRGGNQPQHF.

V gene TRBV20-1 combines with J gene TRBJ2-1, with 11 bases fitting TRBD2. With 0 bases clipped from V and 6 bases from J, the junction kept 4 bases outside the gene matches. The CDR3 spans 15 residues. The germline CDR1 and CDR2 sequences are DFQATT and SNEGSKA (reference sequence). CDR3 sequence (DNA): TGCAGTGCTAGAGACATCCTAGCGGGAGGCAATGAGCAGTTCTTC. It is translated as CSARDILAGGNEQFF.

V gene TRBV20-1 combines with J gene TRBJ2-1; D perhaps matches TRBD1 (6 bases). Trimming pared 5 bases from V and 10 bases from J, leaving 21 bases between. The CDR3 runs to 14 residues. Germline V gene sequence: CDR1 DFQATT, CDR2 SNEGSKA (reference sequence). The CDR3: CSAGGAGQFQEQFF. As DNA, the CDR3 is TGCAGTGCTGGTGGGGCTGGACAGTTTCAAGAGCAGTTCTTC.

This clonotype was seen only once. V usage is TRBV7-9 and J usage is TRBJ1-1; 7 bases agree with TRBD1. Germline assignment: CDR1 SEHNR and CDR2 FQNEAQ (reference sequence). The CDR3 is 20 residues long. The V and J ends lost 5 bases and 1 base, in that order; junction bases with no gene match: 22. CDR3 loop: CASSAPPGGRQGSGNTEAFF. DNA of the CDR3: TGTGCCAGCAGCGCCCCCCCGGGGGGTCGACAGGGATCCGGGAACACTGAAGCTTTCTTT.

Of note for this clonotype: This clone may be a read error of a much larger clone one base away. J is TRBJ2-7 and V is TRBV9; 7 nucleotides line up with TRBD2. Germline-derived CDR1 and CDR2 are SGDLS and YYNGEE. Losses at the gene ends were 10 bases for V and 0 bases for J; bases not matched to a gene: 1. This CDR3 contains 11 residues. CDR3 sequence reads: CACGSSYEQYF. In nucleotides, the CDR3 is TGTGCCTGCGGGAGCTCCTACGAGCAGTACTTC.

This clonotype has at least ten counts. The chain combines TRBV7-2 with TRBJ1-2, with a weak D call TRBD1 (5 bases). This CDR3 is built from 14 residues. CDR1 is SGHTA, CDR2 FQGNSA, per germline. V gave up 5 bases and J gave up 6 bases, with 16 bases separating them. The CDR3 sequence is CASSPTGGRNGYTF. The CDR3 DNA sequence: TGTGCCAGCAGCCCAACGGGGGGGAGGAATGGCTACACCTTC.

This clonotype was observed a few times. The chain couples TRBV6-2 or TRBV6-3 to TRBJ2-2; D possibly corresponds to TRBD1 (5 bases). CDR1 is MNHEY and CDR2 is SVGEGT in the germline V gene. V lost 4 bases and J 5 bases, leaving 11 bases between the germline ends. This CDR3 comprises 14 residues. DNA for the CDR3: TGTGCCAGCAGTTCGATAAGGGGTACCGGGGAGCTGTTTTTT. As protein: CASSSIRGTGELFF.

This clonotype was counted between two and nine times. This may arise from a read error, as a much more abundant clone is one base away. As DNA, the CDR3 is TGTGCCAGCAGTTTTCGGCTCCAAGAGACCCAGTTCTTC. Encoded protein: CASSFRLQETQFF. The chain has TRBV12-3 or TRBV12-4 and TRBJ2-5; D gene ambiguous. The assigned J gene may be wrong: the sequence end matches TRBJ2-1 better. This CDR3 spans 13 amino acids.

This clonotype showed up just a few times. The gene calls are TRBV4-2 and TRBJ2-1; no clear D gene. Germline V gene data show CDR1 as LGHNA and CDR2 as YNFKEQ. The ends were cut back, 0 bases at V and 0 bases at J, with 9 bases in the middle. CDR3 length: 16 residues. The CDR3 spells CASSQDLAVSYNEQFF. DNA for the CDR3: TGTGCCAGCAGCCAAGATCTTGCGGTCTCCTACAATGAGCAGTTCTTC.

This clonotype has a single count. A much larger clone differs by one base, so this may be a read error. J is TRBJ1-5 and V is TRBV27, with a weak D call TRBD1 (5 bases). The CDR3 is made up of 15 amino acids. Germline CDR1 MNHEY, CDR2 SMNVEV (reference sequence). The CDR3 coding sequence is TGTGCCAGCAGTTTAGGGGGGTATAGCAATCAGCCCCGGCATTTT. This encodes CASSLGGYSNQPRHF.

This clonotype was counted a single time. This chain uses TRBV7-9 with TRBJ2-5, with 9 positions matching TRBD1. Germline CDR1 reads SEHNR; CDR2 reads FQNEAQ (reference sequence). The CDR3 loop spans 14 amino acids. The J segment lost 11 bases and the V segment lost 11 bases, leaving 18 bases of the junction unmatched. The CDR3 nucleotides read TGTGCCGGCAATTCGGACAGGGGACTTTGGGAGCAGTACTTC. Amino acids: CAGNSDRGLWEQYF.

This sequence joins TRBV7-9 and TRBJ2-1, with TRBD2 matching 8 bases. CDR1 and CDR2 from the germline V gene are SEHNR and FQNEAQ (reference sequence). The CDR3 is 15 amino acids. The trim removed 6 bases at V and 8 bases at J, leaving 12 bases unmatched. CDR3: CASRSGRGVQDEQFF. CDR3 coding DNA: TGTGCCAGCAGGTCCGGGCGGGGGGTACAGGATGAGCAGTTCTTC.

The J gene is TRBJ2-3, the V gene TRBV7-6, with D unresolved. The CDR3 totals 15 residues. The ends were cut back, 2 bases at V and 1 base at J, with 10 bases in the middle. The germline V gene encodes CDR1 SGHVS and CDR2 FNYEAQ. CDR3 DNA sequence: TGTGCCAGCAGCTTAAAATTAGTGGGCACAGATACGCAGTATTTT. It specifies CASSLKLVGTDTQYF.